The 20 T cell receptor beta chains reported below all come from one sample, sequenced in a study of human T cells and chemical hapten exposure (dated by TCRdb to the early 2020s). In light of the paper, this sample's time point label describes: pre-sensitization, week 0. What the treatment or condition label conveys for this sample: therapeutic diphenylcyclopropenone sensitization with weekly scalp DPC. The method behind the library was RACE. Reads for this sample came from a NextSeq 500. Through fastp at Q25 and MiXCR, TCRdb rebuilt clones from the public reads, retaining in-frame beta chains. A single entry per CDR3 protein holds the most common genes and DNA from its merged rows. This sample gives a few hundred thousand distinct CDR3 sequences in total; 7.5% to 9% of them show up just once. The ten largest clones capture more than 1% of the sample. Sequencing was performed on whole blood, taken in connection with sensitization to the hapten diphenylcyclopropenone (DPC). The receptors derive from a man between 18 and 29 years old with alopecia areata. Some clones in this sample may be carry-over from other donors' samples.

The genes are TRBV7-3 and TRBJ1-6; D uncertain. Germline values: CDR1 SGHTA, CDR2 FQGTGA. V was clipped by 7 bases and J by 0 bases, with 10 bases between them. The CDR3 loop spans 15 amino acids. The CDR3 sequence is CASTRGPSYNSPLHF. The CDR3 nucleotides read TGTGCCAGCACCCGAGGACCCTCCTATAATTCACCCCTCCACTTT.

This clonotype was detected only a few times. The chain has TRBV27 and TRBJ1-5, with 9 bases that match TRBD1. CDR3 length: 17 amino acids. J was trimmed by 6 bases and V by 0 bases; bases with no gene match: 9. In germline, CDR1 is MNHEY, CDR2 SMNVEV (reference sequence). This chain's CDR3 is CASSLSFRQGVVQPQHF. The CDR3 nucleotides read TGTGCCAGCAGTTTATCGTTTAGACAGGGGGTAGTTCAGCCCCAGCATTTT.

The table lists this clonotype with many counts. The gene calls are TRBV27 and TRBJ2-1, with 9 bases aligning to TRBD1. Looked up from germline, CDR1 is MNHEY and CDR2 is SMNVEV (reference sequence). The V and J ends lost 6 bases and 9 bases, in that order; junction bases with no gene match: 12. This CDR3 has 15 amino acids. The CDR3: CASRRRQGGVGEQFF. The CDR3 coding sequence is TGTGCCAGCAGACGTCGACAGGGGGGAGTGGGTGAGCAGTTCTTC.

This clonotype appeared a few times. An end of the junction does not agree with germline; a read error may underlie this. CDR3: CSVDMGAPEQYF. CDR3 nucleotides: TGTAGCGTTGATATGGGGGCCCCCGAGCAGTACTTC. The chain employs TRBV29-1 and TRBJ2-7, with D possibly TRBD1 on 6 matching bases. The CDR3 consists of 12 residues. Germline lookup yields CDR1 SQVTM and CDR2 ANQGSEA.

This rearrangement joins TRBV29-1 to TRBJ1-1, with D maybe TRBD1 (6 bases). The CDR3 loop spans 12 amino acids. Germline loops: CDR1 SQVTM, CDR2 ANQGSEA. V lost 7 bases and J lost 4, with 13 bases in between. Here the CDR3 DNA reads TGCAGCGCTTCGACAGGACTCACTGAAGCTTTCTTT. This encodes CSASTGLTEAFF.

The chain recombines TRBV7-2 with TRBJ2-3, with TRBD2 matching over 14 bases. Per germline, CDR1 SGHTA and CDR2 FQGNSA. The ends lost 4 bases at V and 4 bases at J; junction bases unmatched: 4. The CDR3 is made up of 16 amino acids. The CDR3 is CASSSRTSGGSDTQYF. The DNA for the CDR3 is TGTGCCAGCAGCTCCCGGACTAGCGGGGGGTCAGATACGCAGTATTTT.

This clonotype has ten or more counts. The rearrangement links TRBV5-6 to TRBJ2-4; 7 bases fit TRBD1. In germline, CDR1 is SGHDT, CDR2 YYEEEE. Trimming cost V 0 bases and J 7 bases; bases outside gene matches: 7. The CDR3 has 15 amino acids. This CDR3 is CASSLETTGSNIQYF. DNA of the CDR3: TGTGCCAGCAGCTTGGAAACGACAGGGTCGAACATTCAGTACTTC.

This chain connects TRBV10-3 to TRBJ2-5, with TRBD2 matching 10 bases. There are 16 residues in the CDR3. J lost 1 base, V lost 4 bases, and 6 bases had no gene match. Germline assignment: CDR1 ENHRY and CDR2 SYGVKD. CDR3 in amino acids: CAISGSGLAFQETQYF. CDR3 nucleotides: TGTGCCATCAGTGGATCGGGACTAGCGTTCCAAGAGACCCAGTACTTC.

This clonotype was observed at least ten times. The chain couples TRBV3-1 to TRBJ2-1, with D tentatively TRBD1 or TRBD2 (6 bases each). The germline V and J ends were trimmed by 4 bases and 0 bases, with 22 bases remaining between them. Germline CDR1 and CDR2: LGHDT and YNNKEL (reference sequence). CDR3 length: 19 amino acids. CDR3 protein: CASSRLQGGDRLSYNEQFF. CDR3 DNA: TGTGCCAGCAGCCGATTACAGGGCGGGGATAGACTCTCCTACAATGAGCAGTTCTTC.

V is TRBV12-3 or TRBV12-4 and J is TRBJ1-5, with a possible D match to TRBD1 (6 bases). Trimming took 6 bases from V and 6 from J, leaving 12 bases between them. The CDR3 length is 13 residues. CDR3 amino acids: CASSQQGGQPQHF. DNA for the CDR3: TGTGCCAGCAGCCAACAGGGAGGTCAGCCCCAGCATTTT.

This clonotype was observed a few times. This chain links TRBV7-9 with TRBJ1-1; D is unresolved. There are 14 residues in the CDR3. V lost 5 bases, J lost 1 base, and 11 bases lay in between. Germline CDR1 and CDR2: SEHNR and FQNEAQ (reference sequence). CDR3 coding DNA: TGTGCCAGCAGCCGGATTACAGCGAACACTGAAGCTTTCTTT. This translates into CASSRITANTEAFF.

This clonotype was observed at least ten times. The CDR3 DNA reads TGTGCCAGCAGCCTGGGACAGGCCTACAATGAGCAGTTCTTC. It encodes CASSLGQAYNEQFF. J is TRBJ2-1 and V is TRBV7-9; 8 positions match TRBD1. Germline V CDR1 and CDR2: SEHNR, FQNEAQ (reference sequence). CDR3 length equals 14 residues. J was trimmed by 2 bases and V by 5 bases; bases with no gene match: 2. Full variable domain (remainder filled in from reference TRBV7-9 and TRBJ2-1): DTGVSQNPRHKITKRGQNVTFRCDPISEHNRLYWYRQTLGQGPEFLTYFQNEAQLEKSRLLSDRFSAERPKGSFSTLEIQRTEQGDSAMYLCASSLGQAYNEQFFGPGTRLTVL.

This clonotype appeared once. The gene calls are TRBV6-5 and TRBJ2-4; 9 bases align to TRBD1. V was clipped by 2 bases and J by 7 bases; unmatched bases: 6. The CDR3 is made up of 15 amino acids. Germline lookup yields CDR1 MNHEY and CDR2 SVGAGI. The CDR3 loop reads CASSYAGQGLNIQYF. Written as DNA, the CDR3 is TGTGCCAGCAGTTACGCAGGACAGGGGCTCAACATTCAGTACTTC.

This clonotype was counted between two and nine times. The chain carries TRBV7-2 and TRBJ2-1; 10 bases align to TRBD2. The V and J ends lost 8 bases and 6 bases, in that order; junction bases with no gene match: 10. Germline V lookup: CDR1 SGHTA, CDR2 FQGNSA. The CDR3 is made up of 15 amino acids. The CDR3 region has the DNA TGTGCCAGCGGTACTCGGACTAGCGGAGGCAATGAGCAGTTCTTC. Translated: CASGTRTSGGNEQFF.

This sequence joins TRBV2 and TRBJ2-1; 10 nucleotides match TRBD1. The CDR3 covers 15 residues. The trim removed 1 base at V and 7 bases at J, leaving 4 bases unmatched. Germline values: CDR1 SNHLY, CDR2 FYNNEI. CDR3 protein: CASSEGGQGWNEQFF. In DNA form, the CDR3 reads TGTGCCAGCAGTGAAGGGGGACAGGGGTGGAATGAGCAGTTCTTC.

The chain links TRBV20-1 to TRBJ2-7; the D gene is possibly TRBD1 (5 bases). The CDR3 has 12 amino acids. Germline CDR1 is DFQATT and CDR2 is SNEGSKA (reference sequence). The V end lost 7 bases, the J end lost 2 bases, and 12 bases lay between the germline ends. Here the CDR3 reads CSGSGSTYEQYF. The CDR3 DNA reads as TGCAGTGGATCAGGGTCGACCTACGAGCAGTACTTC.

This clonotype was detected ten times or more. The chain employs TRBV12-3 or TRBV12-4 and TRBJ2-7; D gene ambiguous. The ends were cut back, 10 bases at V and 2 bases at J, with 15 bases in the middle. The CDR3 covers 13 residues. The CDR3 coding sequence is TGTGCCACTGCCCCCTTTGAGACCTACGAGCAGTACTTC. Protein product: CATAPFETYEQYF.

The rearrangement joins TRBV27 to TRBJ1-2, with TRBD1 matching 7 bases. This CDR3 comprises 15 residues. Germline CDR1 MNHEY, CDR2 SMNVEV (reference sequence). Trimming removed 0 bases from V and 8 bases from J; junction bases left unmatched: 9. DNA of the CDR3: TGTGCCAGCAGTTTATCGGTGACAGGGAGGTCGGGCTACACCTTC. This encodes CASSLSVTGRSGYTF.

There are a few counts of this clonotype. This chain uses TRBV11-1 with TRBJ1-1; D unclear. This CDR3 contains 14 residues. Trimming pared 3 bases from V and 1 base from J, leaving 9 bases between. Germline V gene sequence: CDR1 SGHAT, CDR2 FQDESV (reference sequence). CDR3 bases: TGTGCCAGCAGCTTCAATACCGCGAACACTGAAGCTTTCTTT. This translates into CASSFNTANTEAFF. Using reference TRBV11-1 and TRBJ1-1 for the parts outside the CDR3, the full variable domain is EAEVAQSPRYKITEKSQAVAFWCDPISGHATLYWYRQILGQGPELLVQFQDESVVDDSQLPKDRFSAERLKGVDSTLKIQPAELGDSAMYLCASSFNTANTEAFFGQGTRLTVV.

There are a few counts of this clonotype. V gene TRBV24-1 combines with J gene TRBJ2-1; D gene unclear. CDR1 is KGHDR, CDR2 SFDVKD, per germline. V gave up 0 bases and J gave up 6 bases, with 2 bases separating them. This CDR3 spans 12 amino acids. CDR3 in amino acids: CATSDLFNEQFF. CDR3 nucleotide sequence: TGTGCCACCAGTGATTTGTTCAATGAGCAGTTCTTC.